The clone carrying this TCR beta chain has just a few counts. Its cognate antigen is unknown. This record belongs to a study of response to subunit inactivated influenza vaccine. Study results and limitations: After each seasonal influenza vaccination, few new T cells are recruited, the authors suggested.

Each CDR3 protein gets one entry after TCRdb re-called the RT-PCR reads with MiXCR. Of about 800,000 distinct CDR3 sequences listed, 21% were seen once; the top ten hold 10% to 13%. The TCR sequence derives from a man aged 50-59 years who received an inactivated influenza vaccine. This specimen was PBMCs from blood, taken 5 days after vaccination.

CDR3 region: CSARDLKEGRTEAFF. The CDR3 nucleotides are TGCAGTGCCCGGGACCTAAAAGAGGGGCGCACTGAAGCTTTCTTT. The J gene is TRBJ1-1, the V gene TRBV20-1; TRBD1 is a possible D gene (5 bases). The ends were cut back, 6 bases at V and 4 bases at J, with 21 bases in the middle. The CDR3 length is 15 residues. The germline CDR1 and CDR2 sequences are DFQATT and SNEGSKA (reference sequence).